This passage covers 3 T cell receptor beta chains from one sample sequenced in a study of CDR3 diversity in severe acne (dated by TCRdb to between 2019 and 2020). Library preparation was by PCR. Sequencing was performed on an Illumina HiSeq 2000. Using fastp trimming at Q25 and MiXCR clonotype assembly, TCRdb reanalyzed the public sequencing data and kept in-frame beta chains. CDR3 protein duplicates are merged, each entry listing the most common genes and DNA. The sample table contains some 90,000 distinct CDR3 sequences; only one count was recorded for less than 65% of them. Approximately 10% of the sample rests with the top ten. The specimen sequenced was blood. These receptors all come from a male donor with severe acne vulgaris.

This clonotype was detected ten times or more. The J gene is TRBJ2-1, the V gene TRBV29-1; D ambiguous. Trimming removed 2 bases at V and 6 bases at J, with 8 bases between. Looked up from germline, CDR1 is SQVTM and CDR2 is ANQGSEA. This CDR3 is built from 12 residues. In DNA, the CDR3 is TGCAGCGTTGAATACAGTAGCAATGAGCAGTTCTTC. This codes for CSVEYSSNEQFF.

With respect to this clonotype: This may be a read error: a much more frequent sequence differs by one nucleotide. This sequence joins TRBV7-9 and TRBJ2-7; D perhaps matches TRBD1 (5 bases). CDR3 length: 16 residues. CDR1 is SEHNR, CDR2 FQNEAQ, per germline (reference sequence). V dropped 1 base and J dropped 7 bases, with 20 bases sitting between them. CDR3 sequence (DNA): TGTGCCAGCAGCTTAGGACGACAGACAGAGTATCGGGAGCAGTACTTC. Protein product: CASSLGRQTEYREQYF.

V usage is TRBV15 and J usage is TRBJ1-1, with D uncertain. Trimming removed 1 base at V and 0 bases at J, with 6 bases between. This CDR3 has 14 amino acids. CDR1 and CDR2 (germline): LNHNV, YYDKDF (reference sequence). CDR3 protein: CATSRGSLNTEAFF. CDR3 DNA: TGTGCCACCAGCAGAGGGTCCTTGAACACTGAAGCTTTCTTT.